One and the same sample provided the 9 T cell receptor beta chains below, sequenced in a study of cytomegalovirus exposure and HLA in healthy donors. PCR amplification relied on 60 Vbeta primers (plus 13 Jbeta primers). Generated by immunoSEQ multiplex PCR, the TCRdb table keeps only in-frame clones and is missing some. This table has 180,000 or so clones, 75% to 85% appearing once. Material for sequencing was PBMCs. Receptors originate from a woman aged 45 to 65 in good health and CMV-seronegative.

The chain joins TRBV18 to TRBJ2-4; weak D call: TRBD1 (5 bases). The germline V gene encodes CDR1 KGHSH and CDR2 LQKENI. This CDR3 is 15 amino acids long. Deletions cut 3 bases from V and 9 bases from J, with 18 bases between. The CDR3 DNA follows: TGTGCCAGCTCACCCCCTGTGGCCCGGCAGGGCATTCAGTACTTC. Protein product: CASSPPVARQGIQYF.

About this clone: The junction shows a germline mismatch at one end, possibly a read error. This chain connects TRBV7-9 to TRBJ2-7, with 14 nucleotides matching TRBD2. Germline V gives CDR1 SEHNR, CDR2 FQNEAQ (reference sequence). The CDR3 sequence is 17 residues long. CDR3 coding DNA: TGTTCCAGCAGCCAACGGACTAGCGGGGGGCGAAGCGACGAGCAGTACTTC. Translated, it gives CSSSQRTSGGRSDEQYF.

The rearrangement uses TRBV7-2 and TRBJ2-1, with 11 bases aligning to TRBD2. The CDR3 length is 18 residues. CDR1 is SGHTA, CDR2 FQGNSA, per germline. Trimming removed 6 bases from V and 1 base from J; junction bases left unmatched: 11. As DNA, the CDR3 is TGTGCCAGCAGTCCCGGGACTAGCGGTTCCCTTTCCTACAATGAGCAGTTCTTC. Translated: CASSPGTSGSLSYNEQFF.

The genes are TRBV9 and TRBJ1-1; D is uncertain. This CDR3 has 14 residues. V shed 0 bases and J shed 7 bases, with 13 bases lying between them. From germline, CDR1 is SGDLS and CDR2 YYNGEE. The CDR3 region is CASSVVASGGEAFF. The DNA of the CDR3 is TGTGCCAGCAGCGTAGTAGCAAGCGGTGGTGAAGCTTTCTTT.

The CDR3 sequence: CASTTSGRYSTDTQYF. The CDR3 DNA reads as TGTGCCAGTACGACTAGCGGGAGGTACTCCACAGATACGCAGTATTTT. The rearrangement uses TRBV19 and TRBJ2-3; 13 bases are a match to TRBD2. The V segment lost 7 bases and the J segment 2 bases; nucleotides outside the gene matches: 6. This CDR3 is built from 16 residues. CDR1 LNHDA and CDR2 SQIVND come from the germline V gene (reference sequence).

The chain links TRBV6-4 to TRBJ2-1; 10 bases agree with TRBD1. This CDR3 contains 16 residues. The germline gives CDR1 MRHNA, CDR2 SNTAGT. The V and J ends lost 5 bases and 8 bases, in that order; junction bases with no gene match: 12. The DNA of the CDR3 is TGTGCCAGCAGTATAACCGGGACAGGGGCTTCGGATGAGCAGTTCTTC. This translates into CASSITGTGASDEQFF.

The chain recombines TRBV5-5 with TRBJ1-5; 7 bases fit TRBD1. The CDR3 spans 15 residues. Germline V gene sequence: CDR1 SGHKS, CDR2 YYEKEE (reference sequence). V was pared by 0 bases and J by 7 bases, with 7 bases of the junction left unmatched. The CDR3 sequence: CASSLGVAGGQPQHF. The CDR3 nucleotides read TGTGCCAGCAGCTTGGGGGTAGCAGGGGGACAGCCCCAGCATTTT.

The V gene is TRBV6-5, the J gene TRBJ2-3, with TRBD2 matching over 7 bases. J was trimmed by 1 base and V by 2 bases; bases with no gene match: 6. Germline assignment: CDR1 MNHEY and CDR2 SVGAGI. The CDR3 is made up of 16 amino acids. CDR3 protein: CASSYRPGGGTDTQYF. CDR3 bases: TGTGCCAGCAGTTACCGACCTGGGGGGGGCACAGATACGCAGTATTTT.

The chain links TRBV6-5 to TRBJ2-1; 8 bases are shared with TRBD1. After removal of 6 bases from V and 3 bases from J, the junction contained 7 bases not matched to a gene. In germline, CDR1 is MNHEY, CDR2 SVGAGI. This CDR3 spans 15 amino acids. The chain's CDR3 is CASRNTGGVYNEQFF. The CDR3 DNA follows: TGTGCCAGCAGAAATACAGGGGGAGTCTACAATGAGCAGTTCTTC.